The 9 T cell receptor beta chains listed next were all sequenced from one sample in a study of T cells in Graves' hyperthyroidism and ophthalmopathy. RNA transcripts served as the template for amplifying TCR beta CDR3 regions. The TCR CDR3 was amplified in a first-round RT-PCR using the HTBI primer set. TCRdb reanalysed the multiplex PCR reads using MiXCR and keeps one entry per CDR3 protein. The sample lists about 400,000 distinct CDR3 sequences; roughly 14% were seen once. The specimen sequenced was blood. These receptors all come from a young man with Graves' ophthalmopathy.

This clonotype has ten or more counts. The V gene is TRBV9, the J gene TRBJ2-7, with D perhaps TRBD1 (5 bases). Germline V gene sequence: CDR1 SGDLS, CDR2 YYNGEE. V was trimmed by 0 bases and J by 3 bases, leaving 10 bases between them. The CDR3 is 14 residues long. CDR3: CASSVGFTGYEQYF. The CDR3 DNA follows: TGTGCCAGCAGCGTAGGCTTCACAGGCTACGAGCAGTACTTC.

As concerns this clonotype: Its ends do not fully match the called genes, so a read error is possible. The chain has TRBV12-3 or TRBV12-4 and TRBJ2-2; 11 bases fit TRBD1. The CDR3 totals 17 residues. CDR3 nucleotides: TGTGCCAGCAGTCCCCATGCCGGGACAGGGGGGGCCGGGAAGCTGTTTTTT. It specifies CASSPHAGTGGAGKLFF.

This clonotype was counted only a few times. The chain joins TRBV6-1 to TRBJ1-6; TRBD1 might be the D (5 bases). V was cut by 7 bases and J by 10 bases, with 17 bases left in between. The germline gives CDR1 MNHNS, CDR2 SASEGT. The CDR3 covers 14 residues. CDR3 region: CASILQGPGSPLHF. The CDR3 DNA reads as TGTGCCAGCATCCTCCAGGGACCGGGCTCACCCCTCCACTTT.

This clonotype showed up many times. The chain carries TRBV11-2 and TRBJ1-1, with TRBD1 matching 7 bases. V dropped 5 bases and J dropped 4; count of bases not matched to a gene: 4. The germline gives CDR1 SGHAT, CDR2 FQNNGV. The CDR3 is made up of 13 amino acids. CDR3 residues: CASSRDSLTEAFF. Written as DNA, the CDR3 is TGTGCCAGCAGCCGGGACAGCCTCACTGAAGCTTTCTTT.

The rearrangement links TRBV4-1 to TRBJ2-7; D ambiguous. The germline V and J ends were trimmed by 1 base and 6 bases, with 13 bases remaining between them. This CDR3 has 14 residues. Germline CDR1 and CDR2: MGHRA and YSYEKL. CDR3 bases: TGCGCCAGCAGCCAAGGTTCGATCCCCCTCGAGCAGTACTTC. It codes for CASSQGSIPLEQYF.

The V call is TRBV6-4, the J call TRBJ1-5, with D possibly matching TRBD1 (5 bases). There are 13 residues in the CDR3. Per the germline V gene, CDR1 is MRHNA and CDR2 is SNTAGT. The V gene lost 3 bases and the J gene lost 9 bases, with 12 bases spanning the gap. CDR3: CASSDEPQGPQHF. The CDR3 bases are TGTGCCAGCAGTGATGAACCGCAGGGGCCCCAGCATTTT.

This clonotype was detected many times. The CDR3 is CASSPSGDSYEQYF. CDR3 nucleotide sequence: TGTGCCAGCAGCCCCTCCGGGGATTCCTACGAGCAGTACTTC. The chain combines TRBV13 with TRBJ2-7; tentatively, D is TRBD2 (5 bases). From germline, CDR1 is PRHDT and CDR2 FYEKMQ (reference sequence). V was cut by 5 bases and J by 1 base, with 12 bases left in between. The CDR3 loop spans 14 amino acids. Drawing the rest from reference TRBV13 and TRBJ2-7, the complete variable domain is AAGVIQSPRHLIKEKRETATLKCYPIPRHDTVYWYQQGPGQDPQFLISFYEKMQSDKGSIPDRFSAQQFSDYHSELNMSSLELGDSALYFCASSPSGDSYEQYFGPGTRLTVT.

This clonotype appeared many times. The chain couples TRBV6-1 to TRBJ2-7, with no clear D. The V and J ends lost 10 bases and 0 bases respectively, with 13 bases between them. The V gene's germline CDR1 is MNHNS and CDR2 SASEGT. This CDR3 is built from 13 residues. The CDR3 DNA reads as TGTGCCACCGCCCCCGGCGCCTCCTACGAGCAGTACTTC. As protein: CATAPGASYEQYF.

This clonotype was counted only a few times. CDR3 sequence reads: CASSAGSFNEQFF. CDR3 nucleotides: TGCGCCAGCAGCGCCGGGAGTTTCAATGAGCAGTTCTTC. V and J are TRBV5-1 and TRBJ2-1; tentative D call: TRBD2 (6 bases). The CDR3 has 13 residues. Germline-derived CDR1 and CDR2 are SGHRS and YFSETQ. Trimming removed 4 bases at V and 6 bases at J, with 11 bases between.